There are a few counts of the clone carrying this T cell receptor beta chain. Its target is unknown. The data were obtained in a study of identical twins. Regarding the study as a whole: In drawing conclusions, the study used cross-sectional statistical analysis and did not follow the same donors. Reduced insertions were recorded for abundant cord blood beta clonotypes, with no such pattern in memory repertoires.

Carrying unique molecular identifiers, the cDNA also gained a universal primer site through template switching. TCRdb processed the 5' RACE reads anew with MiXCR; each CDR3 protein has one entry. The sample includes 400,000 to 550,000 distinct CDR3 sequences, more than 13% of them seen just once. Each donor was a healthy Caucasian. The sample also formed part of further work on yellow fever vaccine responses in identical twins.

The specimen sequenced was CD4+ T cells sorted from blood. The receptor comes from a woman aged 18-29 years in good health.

This CDR3 reads CASSQEIPSGSNEQFF. The CDR3 DNA is TGCGCCAGCAGCCAAGAAATTCCTAGCGGGAGCAATGAGCAGTTCTTC. This sequence joins TRBV4-3 and TRBJ2-1, with 10 bases matching TRBD2. The CDR3 covers 16 residues. The junction had 5 bases not matched to a gene; V was cut back by 0 bases and J by 6 bases. Germline V gene lookup returns CDR1 LGHNA and CDR2 YSLEER.